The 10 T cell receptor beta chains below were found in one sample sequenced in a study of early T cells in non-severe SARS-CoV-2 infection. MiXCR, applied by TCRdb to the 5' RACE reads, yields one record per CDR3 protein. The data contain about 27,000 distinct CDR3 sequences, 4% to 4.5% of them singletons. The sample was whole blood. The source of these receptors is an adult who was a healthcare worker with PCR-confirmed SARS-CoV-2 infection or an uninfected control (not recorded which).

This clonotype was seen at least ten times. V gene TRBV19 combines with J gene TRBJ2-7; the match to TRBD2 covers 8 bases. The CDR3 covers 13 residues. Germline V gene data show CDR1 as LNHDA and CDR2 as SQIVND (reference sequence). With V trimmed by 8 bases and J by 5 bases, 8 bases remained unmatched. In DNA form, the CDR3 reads TGTGCCAGTGCCCAGCGGGAGTTCGACGAGCAGTACTTC. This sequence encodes CASAQREFDEQYF.

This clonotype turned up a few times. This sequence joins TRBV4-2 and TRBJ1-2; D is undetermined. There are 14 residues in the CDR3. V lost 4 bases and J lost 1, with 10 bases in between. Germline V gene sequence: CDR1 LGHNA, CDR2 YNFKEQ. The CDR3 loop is CASSPPMDNYGYTF. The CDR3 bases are TGTGCCAGCAGCCCCCCGATGGATAACTATGGCTACACCTTC.

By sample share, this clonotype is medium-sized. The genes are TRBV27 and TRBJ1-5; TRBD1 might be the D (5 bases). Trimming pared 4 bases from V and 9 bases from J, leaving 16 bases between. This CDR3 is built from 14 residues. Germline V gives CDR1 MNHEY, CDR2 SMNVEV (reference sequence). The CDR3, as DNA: TGTGCCAGCAGTTCGATCCACGGGGCGTCGCCCCAGCATTTT. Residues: CASSSIHGASPQHF.

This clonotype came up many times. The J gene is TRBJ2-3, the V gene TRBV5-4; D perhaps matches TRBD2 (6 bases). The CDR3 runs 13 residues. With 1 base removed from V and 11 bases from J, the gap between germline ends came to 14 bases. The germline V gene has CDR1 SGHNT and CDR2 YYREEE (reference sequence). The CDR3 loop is CASSLRGVIVQYF. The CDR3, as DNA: TGTGCCAGCAGCTTGCGCGGGGTAATAGTGCAGTATTTT.

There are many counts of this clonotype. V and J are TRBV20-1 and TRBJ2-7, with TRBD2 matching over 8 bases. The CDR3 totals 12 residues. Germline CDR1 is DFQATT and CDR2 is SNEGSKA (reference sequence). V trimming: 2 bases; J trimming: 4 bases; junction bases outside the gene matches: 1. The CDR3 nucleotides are TGCAGTGCTAGACGGGAGGGTTACGAGCAGTACTTC. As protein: CSARREGYEQYF.

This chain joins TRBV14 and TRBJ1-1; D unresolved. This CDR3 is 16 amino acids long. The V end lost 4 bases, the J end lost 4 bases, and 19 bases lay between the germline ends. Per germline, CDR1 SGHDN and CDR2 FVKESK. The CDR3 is CASSRTRSARGTEAFF. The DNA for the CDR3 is TGTGCCAGCAGCCGAACCCGGTCCGCCCGGGGCACTGAAGCTTTCTTT.

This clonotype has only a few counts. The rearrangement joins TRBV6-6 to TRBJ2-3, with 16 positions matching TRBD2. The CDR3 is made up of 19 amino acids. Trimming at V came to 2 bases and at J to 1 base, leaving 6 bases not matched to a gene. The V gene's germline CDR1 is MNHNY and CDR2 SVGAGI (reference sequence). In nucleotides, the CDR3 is TGTGCCAGCAGTTACGCGGGACTAGCGGGAGGGCCGGGCACAGATACGCAGTATTTT. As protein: CASSYAGLAGGPGTDTQYF.

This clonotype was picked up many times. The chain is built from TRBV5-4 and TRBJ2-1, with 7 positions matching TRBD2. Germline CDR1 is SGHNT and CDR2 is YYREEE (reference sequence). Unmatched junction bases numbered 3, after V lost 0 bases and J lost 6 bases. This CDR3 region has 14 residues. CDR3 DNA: TGTGCCAGCAGCTTGGTGCTAGCGGCCAATGAGCAGTTCTTC. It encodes CASSLVLAANEQFF. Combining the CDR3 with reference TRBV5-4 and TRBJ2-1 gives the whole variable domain ETGVTQSPTHLIKTRGQQVTLRCSSQSGHNTVSWYQQALGQGPQFIFQYYREEENGRGNFPPRFSGLQFPNYSSELNVNALELDDSALYLCASSLVLAANEQFFGPGTRLTVL.

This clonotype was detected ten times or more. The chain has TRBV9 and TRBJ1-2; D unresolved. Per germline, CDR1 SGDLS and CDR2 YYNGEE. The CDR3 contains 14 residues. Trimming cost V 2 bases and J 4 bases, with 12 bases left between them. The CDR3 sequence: CASSVYSGSYGYTF. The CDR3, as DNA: TGTGCCAGCAGCGTTTACAGCGGTTCCTATGGCTACACCTTC.

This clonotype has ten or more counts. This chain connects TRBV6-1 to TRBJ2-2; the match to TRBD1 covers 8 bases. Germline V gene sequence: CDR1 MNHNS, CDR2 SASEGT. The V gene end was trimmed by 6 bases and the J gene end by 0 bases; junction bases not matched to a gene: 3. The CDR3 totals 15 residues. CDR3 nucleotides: TGTGCCAGCAGCTGGACAGGGACGAACACCGGGGAGCTGTTTTTT. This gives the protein CASSWTGTNTGELFF.